This T cell receptor beta chain emerged from a study of beta chain features in type 1 diabetes. General observations from the study: Among all four CD4+ subsets, Type 1 diabetes patients had TCRB CDR3s that were moderately but significantly shorter.

The CDR3 spans 13 residues. Germline CDR1 and CDR2: WSHSY and SAAADI. On this clone: Its antigen is not known. A read error may produce the germline difference seen at one junction end.

Sequenced material consisted of expressed TCRB transcripts (all of the isolated RNA was reverse transcribed). Produced via immunoSEQ multiplex PCR; TCRdb's table is partial and in-frame only. The sample lists about 710,000 clones, about 14% seen once, with roughly 0.04% in the top ten. This chain joins TRBV10-2 and TRBJ1-2; TRBD1 agrees at 7 bases. The source of this sequence is a man younger than 30 with type 1 diabetes. Material for sequencing was naive CD4+ T cells from blood. The CDR3 protein is CASTGTANYGYTF. CDR3 DNA sequence: TGCGCCAGTACCGGGACAGCTAATTATGGCTACACCTTC.